Included here is one TCR beta chain sequence, with context. Antigen specificity is unknown. It was with 60 Vbeta and 13 Jbeta primers that the PCR ran. Data came from immunoSEQ multiplex PCR; TCRdb stores just in-frame clones and leaves some out. The table shows around 150,000 clones, with roughly 88% occurring only once. This sample was taken from a study of cytomegalovirus exposure and HLA in healthy donors. Study outcomes and limitations: Sequencing likely caused a cluster of highly shared sequence variants. Some V segments could not be told apart, so they were left out, TRBV6-2 and TRBV6-3 among them.

Per the germline V gene, CDR1 is SEHNR and CDR2 is FQNEAQ (reference sequence). With 5 bases removed from V and 5 bases from J, the gap between germline ends came to 16 bases. This CDR3 has 15 amino acids. The chain carries TRBV7-9 and TRBJ2-1, with D maybe TRBD2 (5 bases). Sequencing was carried out using PBMCs. The clonotype comes from a man aged 18 to 35 in good health and CMV-seropositive. The CDR3: CASSPPRRGNNEQFF. The CDR3 DNA reads TGTGCCAGCAGCCCCCCGCGCCGGGGAAACAATGAGCAGTTCTTC.